What follows are 15 T cell receptor beta chains derived from one specimen sequenced in a study of T cell responses to AZD1222 COVID-19 vaccine. Using immunoSEQ multiplex PCR, the repertoire was profiled, and TCRdb retains in-frame clones only, with some absent. Among fewer than 200,000 clones listed, around nine tenths were seen once. Here the sequenced sample was peripheral blood, taken 28 days after the second dose of the MenACWY control vaccine. The receptors were sampled from an adult who received the MenACWY meningococcal vaccine as a control.

This chain joins TRBV27 and TRBJ1-2; D is uncertain. CDR1 MNHEY and CDR2 SMNVEV come from the germline V gene (reference sequence). The CDR3 totals 13 residues. Trimming stripped 7 bases from V and 8 bases from J, with 17 bases between. The CDR3 bases are TGTGCCAGCACCTTAGGGTCCTCGGGGGGCTACACCTTC. Residues: CASTLGSSGGYTF.

The CDR3 protein is CASSPSEFVSGNTIYF. CDR3 nucleotide sequence: TGTGCCAGCAGCCCCTCCGAGTTCGTCTCTGGAAACACCATATATTTT. The genes are TRBV5-5 and TRBJ1-3, with D hard to call. V was shortened by 4 bases and J by 0 bases, with 14 bases between the two germline ends. Looked up from germline, CDR1 is SGHKS and CDR2 is YYEKEE (reference sequence). The CDR3 has 16 residues.

This clone was recorded once. The DNA for the CDR3 is TGTGCCACCAGCAGGGAAGAACCGGGACAGGGCTTTCAAGGCTACACCTTC. Residues: CATSREEPGQGFQGYTF. The V and J genes are TRBV15 and TRBJ1-2; 9 positions match TRBD1. With V trimmed by 3 bases and J by 8 bases, 16 bases remained unmatched. The CDR3 covers 17 residues. Germline V gene data show CDR1 as LNHNV and CDR2 as YYDKDF (reference sequence).

A single count supports this clone. The V gene is TRBV3-1 (or the pseudogene TRBV3-2), the J gene TRBJ2-1, with a possible D match to TRBD1 (5 bases). V lost 0 bases and J 5 bases, leaving 11 bases between the germline ends. The CDR3 has 15 amino acids. CDR1 is LGHDT and CDR2 is YNNKEL in the germline V gene (reference sequence). CDR3 region: CASSQDHRRDNEQFF. The CDR3 region has the DNA TGTGCCAGCAGCCAAGATCACAGGCGAGACAATGAGCAGTTCTTC.

This sequence joins TRBV19 and TRBJ2-1; D is perhaps TRBD1 or TRBD2 (5 bases each). CDR1 LNHDA and CDR2 SQIVND come from the germline V gene (reference sequence). This CDR3 comprises 15 residues. With 5 bases removed from V and 0 bases from J, the gap between germline ends came to 11 bases. CDR3 protein: CASSDGTYSYNEQFF. The CDR3 nucleotides read TGTGCCAGTAGTGACGGGACGTACTCCTACAATGAGCAGTTCTTC.

This chain links TRBV13 with TRBJ1-1; maybe TRBD1 (6 bases). V shed 2 bases and J shed 3 bases, with 22 bases lying between them. Germline CDR1 reads PRHDT; CDR2 reads FYEKMQ (reference sequence). CDR3 length: 18 residues. CDR3: CASSLNRVWGALDTEAFF. The CDR3 DNA is TGTGCCAGCAGCTTAAATAGGGTTTGGGGGGCGTTGGACACTGAAGCTTTCTTT. Drawing the rest from reference TRBV13 and TRBJ1-1, the complete variable domain is AAGVIQSPRHLIKEKRETATLKCYPIPRHDTVYWYQQGPGQDPQFLISFYEKMQSDKGSIPDRFSAQQFSDYHSELNMSSLELGDSALYFCASSLNRVWGALDTEAFFGQGTRLTVV.

This chain links TRBV5-8 with TRBJ2-5, with 14 bases lining up with TRBD2. CDR3 length: 15 residues. Unmatched junction bases numbered 4, after V lost 4 bases and J lost 5 bases. Per the germline V gene, CDR1 is SGHTS and CDR2 is YDEGEE. CDR3 loop: CASSVGLAGEETQYF. CDR3 in DNA: TGTGCCAGCAGCGTGGGACTAGCGGGAGAGGAGACCCAGTACTTC.

CDR3 region: CATSDPTGGHIQYF. CDR3 DNA sequence: TGTGCCACCAGCGATCCCACAGGGGGCCACATTCAGTACTTC. The V gene is TRBV24-1, the J gene TRBJ2-4, with 9 bases aligning to TRBD1. CDR3 size: 14 residues. Germline V gives CDR1 KGHDR, CDR2 SFDVKD. V lost 7 bases and J lost 8; bases outside the gene matches: 8.

V usage is TRBV11-2 and J usage is TRBJ1-1; no clear D. This CDR3 contains 11 residues. Between the trimmed V and J ends, which lost 4 bases and 10 bases, there was a span of 10 bases. The germline V gene encodes CDR1 SGHAT and CDR2 FQNNGV. CDR3 DNA: TGTGCCAGCAGCTCGACCCTCGGAGCTTTCTTT. It is translated as CASSSTLGAFF. The full variable domain, rest sourced from reference TRBV11-2 and TRBJ1-1, is EAGVAQSPRYKIIEKRQSVAFWCNPISGHATLYWYQQILGQGPKLLIQFQNNGVVDDSQLPKDRFSAERLKGVDSTLKIQPAKLEDSAVYLCASSSTLGAFFGQGTRLTVV.

This sequence joins TRBV3-1 (or the pseudogene TRBV3-2) and TRBJ2-3, with 8 bases aligning to TRBD2. Losses at the gene ends were 1 base for V and 1 base for J; bases not matched to a gene: 4. The CDR3 runs to 16 residues. Germline V gene data show CDR1 as LGHDT and CDR2 as YNNKEL (reference sequence). DNA of the CDR3: TGTGCCAGCAGCCAAGGGAGCGGGAGAGGCACAGATACGCAGTATTTT. Protein sequence: CASSQGSGRGTDTQYF.

The rearrangement uses TRBV29-1 and TRBJ1-5; no clear D. The CDR3 loop spans 14 amino acids. Trimming cost V 4 bases and J 7 bases, with 17 bases left between them. The germline CDR1 and CDR2 sequences are SQVTM and ANQGSEA. CDR3 sequence: CSVARGGSAQPQHF. The CDR3 bases are TGCAGCGTTGCTCGGGGAGGTTCTGCCCAGCCCCAGCATTTT. Based on the CDR3 plus reference TRBV29-1 and TRBJ1-5, the full variable domain is SAVISQKPSRDICQRGTSLTIQCQVDSQVTMMFWYRQQPGQSLTLIATANQGSEATYESGFVIDKFPISRPNLTFSTLTVSNMSPEDSSIYLCSVARGGSAQPQHFGDGTRLSIL.

This chain uses TRBV13 with TRBJ2-3, with TRBD1 as a possible D gene (8 bases). Germline V gene sequence: CDR1 PRHDT, CDR2 FYEKMQ (reference sequence). Trimming took off 3 bases at V and 4 bases at J, with 14 bases between the two ends. This CDR3 has 15 residues. In DNA, the CDR3 is TGTGCCAGCAGCTTTACAGGGGGAGGGGCAGATACGCAGTATTTT. It translates to CASSFTGGGADTQYF.

This chain joins TRBV5-1 and TRBJ2-1; perhaps TRBD2 as D (6 bases). This CDR3 contains 17 residues. V was pared by 4 bases and J by 1 base, with 18 bases between. The germline CDR1 and CDR2 sequences are SGHRS and YFSETQ. This CDR3 reads CASSRGDGKVSYNEQFF. The CDR3, as DNA: TGCGCCAGCAGCCGCGGGGACGGGAAAGTTTCCTACAATGAGCAGTTCTTC.

The chain employs TRBV9 and TRBJ2-7; D is possibly TRBD2 (5 bases). Trimming took 3 bases from V and 1 from J, leaving 11 bases between them. Looked up from germline, CDR1 is SGDLS and CDR2 is YYNGEE. This CDR3 is 14 amino acids long. The DNA of the CDR3 is TGTGCCAGCAGCGAGCTAGCCACATCCTACGAGCAGTACTTC. It translates to CASSELATSYEQYF.

This chain uses TRBV28 with TRBJ2-6; D remains unclear. The V gene's germline CDR1 is MDHEN and CDR2 SYDVKM. The ends were cut back, 2 bases at V and 0 bases at J, with 2 bases in the middle. The CDR3 contains 14 residues. In DNA form, the CDR3 reads TGTGCCAGCAGTTTAAGCTCTGGGGCCAACGTCCTGACTTTC. This translates into CASSLSSGANVLTF.